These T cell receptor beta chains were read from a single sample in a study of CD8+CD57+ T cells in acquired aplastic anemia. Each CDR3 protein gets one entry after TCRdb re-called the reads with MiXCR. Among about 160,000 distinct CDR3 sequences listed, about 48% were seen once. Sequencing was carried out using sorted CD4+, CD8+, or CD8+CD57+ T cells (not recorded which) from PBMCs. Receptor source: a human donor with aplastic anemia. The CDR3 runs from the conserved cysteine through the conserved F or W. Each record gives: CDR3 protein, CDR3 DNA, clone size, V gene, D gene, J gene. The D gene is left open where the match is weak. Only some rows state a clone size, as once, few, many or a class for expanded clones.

CDR3: CASSRAVNHYEQYF
DNA: TGTGCCAGCAGTCGCGCAGTGAACCACTACGAGCAGTACTTC
size: -
V: TRBV27
D: -
J: TRBJ2-7

CDR3: CATDGGPSGELFF
DNA: TGTGCCACAGACGGAGGGCCGTCCGGGGAGCTGTTTTTT
size: many
V: TRBV9
D: -
J: TRBJ2-2

CDR3: CASRSYRGYQPQHF
DNA: TGTGCCAGCAGGTCATACAGGGGTTATCAGCCCCAGCATTTT
size: many
V: TRBV2
D: TRBD1
J: TRBJ1-5

CDR3: CSARGPVYNPVFDEQFF
DNA: TGCAGTGCTAGAGGCCCAGTCTATAATCCTGTATTCGATGAGCAGTTCTTC
size: many
V: TRBV20-1
D: -
J: TRBJ2-1

CDR3: CASSTGTIGYF
DNA: TGTGCCAGCAGTACCGGGACGATAGGGTATTTT
size: -
V: TRBV2
D: -
J: TRBJ2-3

CDR3: CASSATDIYEQYF
DNA: TGTGCCAGCAGTGCTACGGACATCTACGAGCAGTACTTC
size: -
V: TRBV25-1
D: -
J: TRBJ2-7

CDR3: CASSTGRGYQPQHF
DNA: TGTGCCAGTAGTACAGGACGGGGTTATCAGCCCCAGCATTTT
size: -
V: TRBV19
D: -
J: TRBJ1-5

CDR3: CASSVGAGGVQETQYF
DNA: TGTGCCAGCAGCGTAGGGGCAGGGGGCGTCCAAGAGACCCAGTACTTC
size: -
V: TRBV9
D: TRBD1
J: TRBJ2-5

CDR3: CASSEQGGAEAFF
DNA: TGTGCCAGCAGTGAACAAGGGGGAGCTGAAGCTTTCTTT
size: many
V: TRBV25-1
D: -
J: TRBJ1-1

CDR3: CASSFGGLVTEAFF
DNA: TGTGCCAGCAGTTTCGGGGGGCTGGTCACTGAAGCTTTCTTT
size: many
V: TRBV12-3/TRBV12-4
D: -
J: TRBJ1-1

CDR3: CASSYSIGGTGGNTEAFF
DNA: TGTGCCAGCAGTTACTCCATTGGGGGCACGGGGGGCAACACTGAAGCTTTCTTT
size: -
V: TRBV6-2/TRBV6-3
D: -
J: TRBJ1-1

CDR3: CATLPHLTGPTGRVNTGELFF
DNA: TGTGCCACTCTTCCCCACCTGACAGGGCCGACCGGACGGGTAAACACCGGGGAGCTGTTTTTT
size: -
V: TRBV24-1
D: TRBD1
J: TRBJ2-2

CDR3: CSVGLAGNNEQFF
DNA: TGCAGCGTTGGACTAGCGGGCAACAATGAGCAGTTCTTC
size: -
V: TRBV29-1
D: TRBD2
J: TRBJ2-1

CDR3: CASRRGREGYTF
DNA: TGTGCCAGCAGGCGGGGGCGGGAAGGCTACACCTTC
size: many
V: TRBV6-1
D: -
J: TRBJ1-2

CDR3: CASSLRGGDSTDTQYF
DNA: TGTGCCAGCAGCCTGAGGGGGGGCGATTCCACAGATACGCAGTATTTT
size: many
V: TRBV4-2
D: -
J: TRBJ2-3

CDR3: CASRYRALWGGTDTQYF
DNA: TGTGCCAGCAGATACCGGGCCCTATGGGGGGGCACAGATACGCAGTATTTT
size: -
V: TRBV7-8
D: -
J: TRBJ2-3

CDR3: CATPTRLAGGSYNEQFF
DNA: TGTGCCACCCCAACCCGACTAGCGGGGGGGTCCTACAATGAGCAGTTCTTC
size: -
V: TRBV2
D: TRBD2
J: TRBJ2-1

CDR3: CATSERTVTGELFF
DNA: TGTGCCACCAGTGAAAGGACAGTCACCGGGGAGCTGTTTTTT
size: -
V: TRBV24-1
D: -
J: TRBJ2-2

CDR3: CASSLTIVVGGFF
DNA: TGTGCCAGCAGCTTAACAATAGTAGTCGGTGGCTTCTTC
size: once
V: TRBV7-2
D: -
J: TRBJ2-1

CDR3: CASSTTGTAYEQYF
DNA: TGTGCCAGCAGTACAACCGGGACAGCCTACGAGCAGTACTTC
size: few
V: TRBV6-1
D: TRBD1
J: TRBJ2-7

CDR3: CAISESMDTSLYDYTF
DNA: TGTGCTATCAGTGAGTCAATGGACACCAGCCTCTATGACTACACCTTC
size: few
V: TRBV10-3
D: -
J: TRBJ1-2

CDR3: CSARDSEREETQYF
DNA: TGCAGTGCTAGAGACAGTGAGAGGGAAGAGACCCAGTACTTC
size: -
V: TRBV29-1
D: -
J: TRBJ2-5

CDR3: CASSVGATTADTQYF
DNA: TGTGCCAGCAGCGTAGGGGCCACTACGGCAGATACGCAGTATTTT
size: once
V: TRBV9
D: -
J: TRBJ2-3

CDR3: CASSPQLTGGASNYGYTF
DNA: TGTGCCAGTAGTCCCCAGTTAACAGGGGGCGCGTCTAACTATGGCTACACCTTC
size: -
V: TRBV19
D: TRBD1
J: TRBJ1-2

CDR3: CASKLGAETGTSF
DNA: TGTGCCAGCAAACTAGGGGCGGAGACCGGGACTTCCTTC
size: many
V: TRBV12-3/TRBV12-4
D: -
J: TRBJ2-7

CDR3: CASSLAGGNEKLFF
DNA: TGTGCCAGCAGCTTAGCGGGGGGGAATGAAAAACTGTTCTTT
size: -
V: TRBV7-9
D: -
J: TRBJ1-4

CDR3: CATSDTDFPGLNGYTF
DNA: TGTGCCACCAGTGACACGGACTTCCCAGGCCTCAATGGCTACACCTTC
size: many
V: TRBV24-1
D: -
J: TRBJ1-2

CDR3: CASSQQGSAEAFF
DNA: TGTGCCAGCAGCCAACAGGGTAGCGCTGAAGCTTTCTTT
size: -
V: TRBV7-9
D: -
J: TRBJ1-1

CDR3: CASSEVGNPNTEAFF
DNA: TGCGCCAGCAGTGAGGTTGGGAACCCGAACACTGAAGCTTTCTTT
size: -
V: TRBV10-1
D: -
J: TRBJ1-1